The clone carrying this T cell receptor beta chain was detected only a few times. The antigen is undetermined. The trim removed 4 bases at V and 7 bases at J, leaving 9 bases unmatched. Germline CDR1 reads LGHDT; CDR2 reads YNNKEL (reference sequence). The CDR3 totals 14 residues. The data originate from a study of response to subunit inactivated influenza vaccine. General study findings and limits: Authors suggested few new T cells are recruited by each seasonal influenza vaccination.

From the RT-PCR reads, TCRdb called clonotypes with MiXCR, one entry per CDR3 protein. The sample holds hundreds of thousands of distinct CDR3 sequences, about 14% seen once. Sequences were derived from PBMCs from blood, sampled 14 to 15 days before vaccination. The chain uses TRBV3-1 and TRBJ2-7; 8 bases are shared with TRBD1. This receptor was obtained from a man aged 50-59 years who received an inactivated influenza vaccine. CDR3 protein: CASSPGGGVREQYF. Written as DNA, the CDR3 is TGTGCCAGCAGCCCAGGGGGCGGGGTGAGAGAGCAGTACTTC.